Below are 4 T cell receptor beta chains sequenced from a single sample in a study of T cell repertoires in cytomegalovirus infection. TCRdb reprocessed the reads via MiXCR and lists one record per CDR3 protein. The table has about 920,000 distinct CDR3 sequences, around 29% seen once. These receptors have no known antigen. The sequencing used cultured CD8+ T cells from PBMCs, collected from culture after CMV antigen stimulation. All receptors derive from a human donor in good health (CMV status not recorded). Some clones in this sample may be carry-over from other donors' samples.

The gene calls are TRBV6-1 and TRBJ2-1; 14 nucleotides match TRBD2. The CDR3 spans 14 residues. Germline trimming cut 6 bases from V and 10 bases from J; bases unmatched to any gene: 5. From germline, CDR1 is MNHNS and CDR2 SASEGT. The CDR3 nucleotides read TGTGCCAGCAGGGGGGGACTAGCGGGGGTCGAGCAGTTCTTC. Protein sequence: CASRGGLAGVEQFF.

This clonotype was detected a few times. This chain joins TRBV27 and TRBJ2-7, with TRBD1 identical over 11 bases. This CDR3 comprises 15 residues. Losses at the gene ends were 2 bases for V and 4 bases for J; bases not matched to a gene: 4. Looked up from germline, CDR1 is MNHEY and CDR2 is SMNVEV (reference sequence). For the CDR3, the DNA is TGTGCCAGCAGTTTAACGGGACAGGGGGGTTACGAGCAGTACGTC. This encodes CASSLTGQGGYEQYV.

The gene calls are TRBV10-3 and TRBJ1-2, with a tentative D call TRBD1 (6 bases). V was trimmed by 0 bases and J by 3 bases, leaving 14 bases between them. Germline V CDR1 and CDR2: ENHRY, SYGVKD. The CDR3 runs to 16 residues. CDR3 coding DNA: TGTGCCATCAGTGAGTCTCAATCAAAGGGGGACTATGGCTACACCTTC. It encodes CAISESQSKGDYGYTF.

In its sample, this clonotype was seen many times. The chain recombines TRBV7-2 with TRBJ2-5; tentative D call: TRBD2 (5 bases). The germline V and J ends were trimmed by 5 bases and 2 bases, with 12 bases remaining between them. From germline, CDR1 is SGHTA and CDR2 FQGNSA. This CDR3 is built from 14 residues. The CDR3 here is CASSPRRKQETQYF. CDR3 DNA sequence: TGTGCCAGCAGCCCCAGGAGGAAGCAAGAGACCCAGTACTTC. Supplemented by reference TRBV7-2 and TRBJ2-5, the full variable domain reads GAGVSQSPSNKVTEKGKDVELRCDPISGHTALYWYRQSLGQGLEFLIYFQGNSAPDKSGLPSDRFSAERTGGSVSTLTIQRTQQEDSAVYLCASSPRRKQETQYFGPGTRLLVL.